Reported below is one T cell receptor beta chain. Its antigen is not known. This specimen belongs to a study of Tregs in tolerant kidney transplant recipients. General observations from the study: Donor-specific Treg expansion exceeded global Treg expansion in tolerant patients, suggesting antigen drive.

The germline CDR1 and CDR2 sequences are SGHDT and YYEEEE. The CDR3 totals 13 residues. V lost 2 bases and J 2 bases, leaving 8 bases between the germline ends. Method: immunoSEQ multiplex PCR; TCRdb's copy keeps in-frame clones and lacks some. The sample gives about 77,000 clones, roughly 98% of which show up once; around 0.6% is in the top ten. This TCR derives from a human donor who received a combined kidney and bone marrow transplant. V gene TRBV5-6 combines with J gene TRBJ2-7; D might be TRBD1 (6 bases). The specimen comprised CD4+ T cells from blood, sampled before the transplant. Here the CDR3 DNA reads TGTGCCAGCAGCTTTACAGGGACCTACGAGCAGTACTTC. Translated, it gives CASSFTGTYEQYF.